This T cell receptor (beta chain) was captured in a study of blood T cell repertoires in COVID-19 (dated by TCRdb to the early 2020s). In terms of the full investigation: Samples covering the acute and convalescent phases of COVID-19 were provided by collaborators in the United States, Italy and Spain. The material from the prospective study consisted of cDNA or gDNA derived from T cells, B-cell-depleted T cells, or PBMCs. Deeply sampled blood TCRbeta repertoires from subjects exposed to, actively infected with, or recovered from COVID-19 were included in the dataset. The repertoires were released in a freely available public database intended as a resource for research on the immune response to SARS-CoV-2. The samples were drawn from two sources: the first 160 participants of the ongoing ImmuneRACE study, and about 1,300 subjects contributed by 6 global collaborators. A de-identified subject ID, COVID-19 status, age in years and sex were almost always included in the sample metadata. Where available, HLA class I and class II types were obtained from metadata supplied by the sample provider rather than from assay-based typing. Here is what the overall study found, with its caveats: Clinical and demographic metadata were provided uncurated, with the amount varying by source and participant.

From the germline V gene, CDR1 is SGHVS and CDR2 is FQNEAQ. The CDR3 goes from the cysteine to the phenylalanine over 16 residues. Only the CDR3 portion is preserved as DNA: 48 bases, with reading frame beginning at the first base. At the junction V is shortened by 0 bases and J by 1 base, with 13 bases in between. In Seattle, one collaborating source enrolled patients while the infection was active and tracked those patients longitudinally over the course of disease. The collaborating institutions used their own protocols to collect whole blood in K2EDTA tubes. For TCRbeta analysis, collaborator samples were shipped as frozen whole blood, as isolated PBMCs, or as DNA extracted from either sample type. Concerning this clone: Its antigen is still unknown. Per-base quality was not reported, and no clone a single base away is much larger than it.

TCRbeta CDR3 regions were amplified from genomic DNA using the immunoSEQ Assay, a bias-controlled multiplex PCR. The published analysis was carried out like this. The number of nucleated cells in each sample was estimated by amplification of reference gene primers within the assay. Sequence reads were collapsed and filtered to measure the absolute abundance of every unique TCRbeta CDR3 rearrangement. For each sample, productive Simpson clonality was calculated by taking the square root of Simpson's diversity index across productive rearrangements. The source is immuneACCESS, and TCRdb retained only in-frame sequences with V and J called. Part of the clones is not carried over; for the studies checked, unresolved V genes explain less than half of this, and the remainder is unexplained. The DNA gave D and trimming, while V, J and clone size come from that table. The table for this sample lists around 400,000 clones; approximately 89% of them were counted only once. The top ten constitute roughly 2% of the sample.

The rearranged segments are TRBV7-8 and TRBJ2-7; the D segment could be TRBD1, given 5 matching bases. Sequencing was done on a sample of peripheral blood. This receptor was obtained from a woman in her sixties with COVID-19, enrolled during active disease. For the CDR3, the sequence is CASSLAVLKGSYEQYF. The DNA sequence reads TGTGCCAGCAGCTTAGCGGTATTGAAGGGGTCCTACGAGCAGTACTTC.